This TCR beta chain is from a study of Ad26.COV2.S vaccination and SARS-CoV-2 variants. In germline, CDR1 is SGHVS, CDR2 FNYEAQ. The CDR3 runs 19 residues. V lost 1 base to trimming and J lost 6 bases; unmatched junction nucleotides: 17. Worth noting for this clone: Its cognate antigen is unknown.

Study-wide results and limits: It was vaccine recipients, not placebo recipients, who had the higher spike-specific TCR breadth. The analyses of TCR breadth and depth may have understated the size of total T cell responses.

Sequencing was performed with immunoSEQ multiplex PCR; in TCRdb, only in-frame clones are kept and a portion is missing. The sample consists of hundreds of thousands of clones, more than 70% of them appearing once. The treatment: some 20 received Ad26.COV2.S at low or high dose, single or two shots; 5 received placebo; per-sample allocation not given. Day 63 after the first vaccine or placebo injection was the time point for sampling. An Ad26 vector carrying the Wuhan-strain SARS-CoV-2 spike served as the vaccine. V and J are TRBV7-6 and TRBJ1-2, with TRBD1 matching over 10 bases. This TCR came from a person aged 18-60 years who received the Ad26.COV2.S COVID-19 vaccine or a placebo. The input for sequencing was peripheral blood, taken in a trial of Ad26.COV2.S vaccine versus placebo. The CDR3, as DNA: TGTGCCAGCAGCTTAGGGTTCAGACAGGGGGCGCCGAAAAGTGATGGCTACACCTTC. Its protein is CASSLGFRQGAPKSDGYTF. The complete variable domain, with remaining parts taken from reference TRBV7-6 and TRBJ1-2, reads GAGVSQSPRYKVTKRGQDVALRCDPISGHVSLYWYRQALGQGPEFLTYFNYEAQQDKSGLPNDRFSAERPEGSISTLTIQRTEQRDSAMYRCASSLGFRQGAPKSDGYTFGSGTRLTVV.